This T cell receptor beta chain is drawn from a study of graft-versus-host responses after intestinal transplantation. In the study overall: Anti-thymocyte globulin served as induction for all recipients, who then took tacrolimus and steroids for three to four years. General study results and limits: Levels of circulating GvH clones at their peak were associated with early post-transplant HvG declines. Analysis identified GvH clones in recipient marrow, with some appearing first in ileum or blood.

Sequencing used immunoSEQ multiplex PCR; TCRdb keeps in-frame clones, though not all of them. The sample holds around 130,000 clones, approximately 94% seen once. V lost 7 bases to trimming and J lost 1 base, with 16 bases between them. This CDR3 spans 15 amino acids. CDR1 is SGHAT and CDR2 is FQDESV in the germline V gene (reference sequence). About this clone itself: Its specificity is unknown.

The chain is built from TRBV11-1 and TRBJ1-1; D may be TRBD1 (5 bases). The receptor was isolated from a human donor who received an intestinal transplant. Sequencing used unstimulated CD4+ T cells sorted from spleen or lymph node cells, obtained before intestinal transplant. In DNA form, the CDR3 reads TGTGCCAGCATGGGAGGGGAGCATCGGAACACTGAAGCTTTCTTT. This translates into CASMGGEHRNTEAFF.